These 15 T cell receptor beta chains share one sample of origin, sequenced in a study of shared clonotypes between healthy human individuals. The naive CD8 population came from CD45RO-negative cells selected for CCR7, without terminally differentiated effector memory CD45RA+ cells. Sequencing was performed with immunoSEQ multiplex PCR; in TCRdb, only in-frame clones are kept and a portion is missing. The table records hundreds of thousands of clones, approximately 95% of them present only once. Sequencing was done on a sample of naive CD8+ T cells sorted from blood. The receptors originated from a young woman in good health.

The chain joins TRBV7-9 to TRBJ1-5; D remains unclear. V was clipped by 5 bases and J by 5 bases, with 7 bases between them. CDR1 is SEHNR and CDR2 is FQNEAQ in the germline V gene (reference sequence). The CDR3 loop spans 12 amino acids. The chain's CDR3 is CASSAPYQPQHF. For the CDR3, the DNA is TGTGCCAGCAGCGCACCCTATCAGCCCCAGCATTTT.

The CDR3, as DNA: TGTGCCAGCAGCGTAGGTGGGGGTCTTTCGAACGAGCAGTACTTC. Translating gives CASSVGGGLSNEQYF. The V call is TRBV9, the J call TRBJ2-7; D tentatively fits TRBD1 or TRBD2 (5 bases each). Between the trimmed V and J ends, which lost 0 bases and 5 bases, there was a span of 15 bases. CDR1 and CDR2 from the germline V gene are SGDLS and YYNGEE. The CDR3 has 15 amino acids. The variable domain in full, with the rest retrieved from reference TRBV9 and TRBJ2-7, is DSGVTQTPKHLITATGQRVTLRCSPRSGDLSVYWYQQSLDQGLQFLIQYYNGEERAKGNILERFSAQQFPDLHSELNLSSLELGDSALYFCASSVGGGLSNEQYFGPGTRLTVT.

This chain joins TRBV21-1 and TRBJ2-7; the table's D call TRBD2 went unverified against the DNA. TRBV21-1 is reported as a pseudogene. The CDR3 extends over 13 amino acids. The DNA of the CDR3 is TGTGCCAGCGGGAGGACCAATGCCTACGAGCAGTACTTC. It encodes CASGRTNAYEQYF.

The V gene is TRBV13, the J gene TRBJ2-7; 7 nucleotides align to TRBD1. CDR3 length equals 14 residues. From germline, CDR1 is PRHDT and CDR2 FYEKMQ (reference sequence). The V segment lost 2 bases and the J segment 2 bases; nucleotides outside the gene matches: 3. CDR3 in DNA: TGTGCCAGCAGCTTAACAGGGGATCCCTACGAGCAGTACTTC. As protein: CASSLTGDPYEQYF.

CDR3 residues: CASTLVATNEKLFF. CDR3 sequence (DNA): TGTGCCAGCACCCTCGTGGCAACTAATGAAAAACTGTTTTTT. This chain joins TRBV6-6 and TRBJ1-4; D remains unclear. Per germline, CDR1 MNHNY and CDR2 SVGAGI (reference sequence). CDR3 length: 14 amino acids. V lost 7 bases and J lost 0, with 9 bases in between.

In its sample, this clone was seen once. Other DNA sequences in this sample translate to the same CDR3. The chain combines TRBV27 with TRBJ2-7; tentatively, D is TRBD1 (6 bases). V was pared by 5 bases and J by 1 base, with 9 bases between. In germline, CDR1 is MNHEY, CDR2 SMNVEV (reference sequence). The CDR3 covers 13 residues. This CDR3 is CASSHGQSYEQYF. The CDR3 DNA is TGTGCCAGCAGTCATGGACAGTCCTACGAGCAGTACTTC.

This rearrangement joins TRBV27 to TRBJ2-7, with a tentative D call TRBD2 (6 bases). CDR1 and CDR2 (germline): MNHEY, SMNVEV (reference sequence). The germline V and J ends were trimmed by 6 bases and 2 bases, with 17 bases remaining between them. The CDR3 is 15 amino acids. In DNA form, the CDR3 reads TGTGCCAGCAGCCTAGCGCTGAACATACCCTACGAGCAGTACTTC. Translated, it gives CASSLALNIPYEQYF.

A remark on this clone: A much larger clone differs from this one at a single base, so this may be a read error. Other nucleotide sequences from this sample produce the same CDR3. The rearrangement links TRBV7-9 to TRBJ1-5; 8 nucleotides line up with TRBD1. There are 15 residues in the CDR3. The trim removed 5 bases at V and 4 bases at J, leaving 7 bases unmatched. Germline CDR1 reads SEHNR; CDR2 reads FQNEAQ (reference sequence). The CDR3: CASSPQGAGNQPQHF. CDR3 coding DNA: TGTGCCAGCAGCCCCCAGGGGGCTGGGAATCAGCCCCAGCATTTT.

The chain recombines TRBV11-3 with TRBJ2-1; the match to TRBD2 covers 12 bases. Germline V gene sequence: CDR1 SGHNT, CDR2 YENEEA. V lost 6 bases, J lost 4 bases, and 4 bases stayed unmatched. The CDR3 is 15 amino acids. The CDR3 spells CASSRTSGTYNEQFF. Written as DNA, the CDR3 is TGTGCCAGCAGTCGGACTAGCGGGACATACAATGAGCAGTTCTTC.

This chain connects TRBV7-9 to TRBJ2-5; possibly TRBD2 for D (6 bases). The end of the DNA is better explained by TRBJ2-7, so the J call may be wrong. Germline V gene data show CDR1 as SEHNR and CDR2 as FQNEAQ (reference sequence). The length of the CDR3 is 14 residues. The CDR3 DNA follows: TGTGCCAGCAGCTCGGGACTTCTAGTATACGAGCAGTACTTC. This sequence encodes CASSSGLLVYEQYF.

The CDR3 loop is CASSLLRRDSNNEQFF. CDR3 sequence (DNA): TGTGCCAGCAGTTTATTGCGCCGGGACTCTAACAATGAGCAGTTCTTC. V and J are TRBV27 and TRBJ2-1, with D perhaps matching TRBD2 (6 bases). Looked up from germline, CDR1 is MNHEY and CDR2 is SMNVEV (reference sequence). V lost 1 base and J lost 5, with 15 bases in between. The CDR3 runs 16 residues.

CDR3 region: CASSAYPRGQNEQYF. The CDR3, as DNA: TGTGCCAGCAGCGCTTATCCGCGGGGGCAGAACGAGCAGTACTTC. J is TRBJ2-7 and V is TRBV9; tentatively, D is TRBD2 (7 bases). Germline V gives CDR1 SGDLS, CDR2 YYNGEE. This CDR3 comprises 15 residues. V gave up 3 bases and J gave up 5 bases, with 18 bases separating them.

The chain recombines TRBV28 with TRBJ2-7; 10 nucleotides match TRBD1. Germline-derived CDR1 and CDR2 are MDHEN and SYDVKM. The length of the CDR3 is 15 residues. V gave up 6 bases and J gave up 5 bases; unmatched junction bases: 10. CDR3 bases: TGTGCCAGCAGACCTACCGGGACAGGGGAGGACGAGCAGTACTTC. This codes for CASRPTGTGEDEQYF.

The CDR3 here is CASSSSGTGGASELWQPQHF. CDR3 coding DNA: TGTGCCAGCAGTTCGTCCGGGACAGGGGGTGCCTCAGAACTGTGGCAGCCCCAGCATTTT. V is TRBV27 and J is TRBJ1-5, with 11 bases fitting TRBD1. The V and J ends lost 4 bases and 7 bases, in that order; junction bases with no gene match: 21. The CDR3 length is 20 residues. CDR1 MNHEY and CDR2 SMNVEV come from the germline V gene (reference sequence).

CDR3 amino acids: CASSLSVSRNTDTQYF. The CDR3, as DNA: TGTGCCAGCAGTTTATCTGTCAGTAGGAACACAGATACGCAGTATTTT. The gene calls are TRBV27 and TRBJ2-3, with D hard to call. The V gene's germline CDR1 is MNHEY and CDR2 SMNVEV (reference sequence). The V gene lost 0 bases and the J gene lost 2 bases, with 12 bases spanning the gap. The length of the CDR3 is 16 residues.